This T cell receptor (beta chain) was recovered during a study of cytomegalovirus exposure and HLA in healthy donors. Across the whole study: Earlier results showed roughly 110 million unique TCR beta sequences derived from approximately 170 million T cells.

General study findings and limits: Analyses of presence and absence presupposed an approximately uniform sequencing depth across donors.

This PCR relied on a set of 60 Vbeta primers and 13 Jbeta primers. Sequenced by immunoSEQ multiplex PCR; TCRdb stores in-frame clones only, minus some. The sample lists about 190,000 clones, roughly 74% occurring once. This clone was observed a handful of times. Antigen specificity is unknown. V shed 5 bases and J shed 4 bases, with 14 bases lying between them. The CDR3 spans 14 residues. Germline V gene sequence: CDR1 MNHEY, CDR2 SVGAGI. This receptor was taken from a woman aged 25-40 years in good health and CMV-seronegative. Material: PBMCs. The rearrangement joins TRBV6-5 to TRBJ1-1; maybe TRBD1 (6 bases). In DNA form, the CDR3 reads TGTGCCAGCAGTCGAGCGTCAGGGGTCACTGAAGCTTTCTTT. It yields the protein CASSRASGVTEAFF.